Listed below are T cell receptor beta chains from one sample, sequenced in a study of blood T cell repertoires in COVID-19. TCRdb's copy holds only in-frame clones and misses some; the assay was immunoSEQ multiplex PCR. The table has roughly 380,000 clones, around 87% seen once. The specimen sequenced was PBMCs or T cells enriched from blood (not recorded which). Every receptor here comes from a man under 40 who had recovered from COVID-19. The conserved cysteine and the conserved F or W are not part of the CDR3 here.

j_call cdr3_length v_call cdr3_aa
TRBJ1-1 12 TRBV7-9 ASSPVMAGTLAF
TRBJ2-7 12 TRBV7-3 ASSLTGLVDEQY
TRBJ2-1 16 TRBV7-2 ASSYQGGWRARYNEQF
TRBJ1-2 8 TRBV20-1 SAPDYGYT
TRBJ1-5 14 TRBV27 ASSSQGAKGNQPQH
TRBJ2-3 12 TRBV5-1 ASSFEQVTDTQY
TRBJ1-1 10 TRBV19 ASSIGTKEAF
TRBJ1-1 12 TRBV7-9 ASSRGGDNTEAF
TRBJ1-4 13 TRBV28 ASIPGGGLREKLF
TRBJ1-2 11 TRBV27 ASTNQGSRGYT
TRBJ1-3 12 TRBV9 ASEGGIAGNTIY
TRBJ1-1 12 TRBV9 ASSAGDKIGTTF
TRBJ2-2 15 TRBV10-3 AISEPGTGFVTGELF
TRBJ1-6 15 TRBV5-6 ASSWSATDSYNSPLH
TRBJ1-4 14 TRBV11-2 ASSLVGQGRGEKLF
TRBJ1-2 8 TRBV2 ATREAGYT
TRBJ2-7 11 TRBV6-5 ASRRLAGPEQY
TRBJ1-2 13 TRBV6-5 ASRRPGTGFYGYT
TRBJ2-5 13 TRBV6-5 ASSYRQGSRETQY
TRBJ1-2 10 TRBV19 ASSIGPYGYT
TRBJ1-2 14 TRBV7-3 ASSLKIGHKSYGYT
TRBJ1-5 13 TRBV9 ASSAGTVSNQPQH
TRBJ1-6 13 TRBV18 ASSLGQGENSPLH
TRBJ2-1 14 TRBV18 ASSSLAGGLINEQF
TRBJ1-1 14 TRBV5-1 ASSLAWSGTNTEAF
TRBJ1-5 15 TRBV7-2 ASSFLFSGDMGQPQH
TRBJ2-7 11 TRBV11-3 ASSLNIGGEQY
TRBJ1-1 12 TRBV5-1 ASSPGTLNTEAF
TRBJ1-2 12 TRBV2 ASSDRVAGGGYT
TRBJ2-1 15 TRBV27 ASTLKSGFPGLRQSV
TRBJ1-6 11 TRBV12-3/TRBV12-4 ASSLIRQAPLH
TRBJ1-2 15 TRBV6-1 ASSDLYKTEANYGYT
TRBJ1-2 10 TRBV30 AWTRVLYGYT
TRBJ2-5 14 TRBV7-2 ASSLRGTGVRETQY
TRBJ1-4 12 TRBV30 AWSSGATNEKLF
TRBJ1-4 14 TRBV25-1 ASSEVFGTGNEKLF
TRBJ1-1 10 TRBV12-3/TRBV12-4 ASGTGGPEAF
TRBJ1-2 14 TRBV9 ASSVGPSPRNYGYT
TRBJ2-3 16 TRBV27 ASGRGLYGATSTDTQY
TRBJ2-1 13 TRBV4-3 ASSPYWDSLGEQF
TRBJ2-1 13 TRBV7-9 ASNIAGGSYNEQF